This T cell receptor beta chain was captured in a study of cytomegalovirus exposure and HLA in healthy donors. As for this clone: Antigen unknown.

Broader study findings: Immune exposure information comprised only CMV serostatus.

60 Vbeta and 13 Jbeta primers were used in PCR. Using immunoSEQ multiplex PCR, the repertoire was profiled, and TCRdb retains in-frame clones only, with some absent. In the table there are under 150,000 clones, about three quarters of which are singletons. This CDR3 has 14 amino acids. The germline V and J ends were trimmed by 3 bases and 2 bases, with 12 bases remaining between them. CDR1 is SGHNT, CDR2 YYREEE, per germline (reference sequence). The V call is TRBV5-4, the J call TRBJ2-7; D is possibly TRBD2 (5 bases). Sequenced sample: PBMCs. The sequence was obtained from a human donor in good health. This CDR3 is CASSSGLYPYEQYF. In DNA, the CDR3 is TGTGCCAGCAGCTCTGGACTTTACCCCTACGAGCAGTACTTC. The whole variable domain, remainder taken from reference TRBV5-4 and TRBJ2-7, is ETGVTQSPTHLIKTRGQQVTLRCSSQSGHNTVSWYQQALGQGPQFIFQYYREEENGRGNFPPRFSGLQFPNYSSELNVNALELDDSALYLCASSSGLYPYEQYFGPGTRLTVT.